This T cell receptor (beta chain) is drawn from a study of blood T cell repertoires in COVID-19. Study at large: Among Cohort 3 donors, those recovered had two negative PCRs, clearance, or symptom resolution.

Under the authors' procedure: Amplification of reference gene primers provided the estimated nucleated cell counts. The method was immunoSEQ multiplex PCR; TCRdb's version includes in-frame clones alone and lacks a portion of them. That table is the source of V, J and clone size, and D and trimming were worked out from the DNA. Among more than 120,000 clones, 75% to 90% were seen once, and the ten largest hold 3% to 4%. The germline V gene encodes CDR1 MNHEY and CDR2 SVGAGI. With V trimmed by 3 bases and J by 2 bases, 2 bases remained unmatched. The CDR3 spans 14 residues. The sequence was collected from a man aged 50 to 60 in a cohort exposed to, infected with or recovered from COVID-19 (not recorded which). V and J are TRBV6-5 and TRBJ1-1, with 8 bases lining up with TRBD1. Sample: PBMCs or T cells enriched from blood (not recorded which). The CDR3 DNA is TGTGCCAGCAGTTATCAGGGGGCAAACACTGAAGCTTTCTTT. Protein product: CASSYQGANTEAFF.